Listed below are T cell receptor beta chains from one sample, sequenced in a study of blood T cell repertoires in COVID-19. Produced via immunoSEQ multiplex PCR; TCRdb's table is partial and in-frame only. The sample shows about 130,000 clones, 70% to 80% of them seen only once. The sequencing sample was made of peripheral blood. Receptor source: a woman in her sixties or seventies with COVID-19, enrolled during active disease. The CDR3 runs from the conserved cysteine through the conserved F or W. Each record gives: V gene, J gene, D gene, clone size, CDR3 protein, CDR3 DNA. D genes are given only for firm matches. The listing skips clone size in some rows; elsewhere it reads once, few, many or a size class.

>TRBV5-1|TRBJ2-1|TRBD2|.
CASSSGGLADEQFF
TGCGCCAGCAGCTCGGGGGGACTAGCCGATGAGCAGTTCTTC
>TRBV28|TRBJ1-2|TRBD1|few
CASSLSEGTGYGYTF
TGTGCCAGCAGTTTATCGGAGGGGACAGGGTATGGCTACACCTTC
>TRBV9|TRBJ2-1|TRBD2|.
CASSVSGGATNEQFF
TGTGCCAGCAGCGTTAGCGGGGGGGCCACGAATGAGCAGTTCTTC
>TRBV5-8|TRBJ2-7|.|.
CASSRLSSEQYF
TGTGCCAGCAGTCGATTGAGTTCCGAGCAGTACTTC
>TRBV5-6|TRBJ1-2|.|few
CASSLGAGTNYGYTF
TGTGCCAGCAGCTTGGGAGCAGGGACTAACTATGGCTACACCTTC
>TRBV2|TRBJ2-6|TRBD2|.
CASRGTSGGLSGANVLTF
TGTGCCAGCAGAGGGACTAGCGGGGGTCTCTCTGGGGCCAACGTCCTGACTTTC
>TRBV15|TRBJ2-1|TRBD1|.
CATSRGGQGAVYEQFF
TGTGCCACCAGCCGAGGAGGACAGGGGGCTGTCTATGAGCAGTTCTTC
>TRBV6-5|TRBJ1-6|.|.
CASKTGVHNSPLHF
TGTGCCAGCAAGACCGGGGTCCATAATTCACCCCTCCACTTT
>TRBV7-2|TRBJ2-5|.|.
CASSLVARETQYF
TGTGCCAGCAGCTTAGTCGCCAGGGAAACCCAGTACTTC
>TRBV7-9|TRBJ2-6|TRBD1|.
CASSHRGSGANVLTF
TGTGCCAGCAGCCACAGGGGGTCTGGGGCCAACGTCCTGACTTTC
>TRBV5-1|TRBJ1-2|TRBD1|.
CASSQQTGAAYGYTF
TGCGCCAGCAGCCAACAGACAGGGGCTGCCTATGGCTACACCTTC
>TRBV12-3/TRBV12-4|TRBJ1-2|.|.
CASSLRQLYGYTF
TGTGCCAGCAGTTTAAGACAGCTTTATGGCTACACCTTC
>TRBV7-9|TRBJ1-1|TRBD1|.
CASSFMTGRATEAFF
TGTGCCAGCAGCTTTATGACAGGGCGAGCCACTGAAGCTTTCTTT
>TRBV6-1|TRBJ1-1|TRBD1|.
CASSEDRGDTEAFF
TGTGCCAGCAGTGAAGACAGGGGGGACACTGAAGCTTTCTTT
>TRBV2|TRBJ1-4|.|.
CASSELAVKLFF
TGTGCCAGCAGTGAGTTGGCGGTCAAACTGTTTTTT
>TRBV7-8|TRBJ2-5|TRBD1|.
CASSLGTGGIAQYF
TGTGCCAGCAGCTTAGGGACAGGGGGTATAGCCCAGTACTTC
>TRBV2|TRBJ2-1|TRBD2|.
CASRSGTSALHEQFF
TGTGCCAGCAGGTCCGGGACTAGTGCCCTCCATGAGCAGTTCTTC